The sequence of this T cell receptor (beta chain) was determined in a study of Ad26.COV2.S vaccination and SARS-CoV-2 variants. Method: immunoSEQ multiplex PCR; TCRdb's copy keeps in-frame clones and lacks some. Of hundreds of thousands of clones listed, about 85% were seen once; the top ten hold roughly 3.1%. Treatment specified: roughly 19 received Ad26.COV2.S at low or high dose, single or two shots; several received placebo; per-sample allocation not given. Samples analyzed were those drawn on day 63 after the first vaccine or placebo injection. The sequenced sample was peripheral blood, obtained in a trial of Ad26.COV2.S vaccine versus placebo. The receptor was derived from a person aged 18-65 years who received the Ad26.COV2.S COVID-19 vaccine or a placebo.

Here the CDR3 reads CASSAPETGPQETQYF. The DNA of the CDR3 is TGTGCCAGCAGTGCCCCGGAGACGGGGCCCCAAGAGACCCAGTACTTC. The chain has TRBV2 and TRBJ2-5; D might be TRBD1 or TRBD2, each matching 5 bases. The CDR3 is 16 residues long. Germline V gene data show CDR1 as SNHLY and CDR2 as FYNNEI. V was clipped by 4 bases and J by 1 base, with 16 bases between them.